This is a list of T cell receptor beta chains from one sample in a study of shared clonotypes between healthy human individuals. Clones were sequenced by immunoSEQ multiplex PCR, and TCRdb holds only the in-frame ones, with some missing. The repertoire holds a few million clones, around 90% seen once, with around 0.4% in the top ten. The sample taken for sequencing was naive CD4+ T cells from PBMCs. These receptor sequences come from a man in his late teens or twenties in good health. Some clones in this sample may be carry-over from other donors' samples. The CDR3 runs from the conserved cysteine through the conserved F or W. A D gene is named only where the DNA matches it firmly. Rows give clone size only sometimes, using once, few, many, or a class for an expanded clone.

TRBV5-5	.	.	TRBJ2-7	15	CASSLAPQALMEQYF	TGTGCCAGCAGCTTGGCTCCCCAGGCCCTTATGGAGCAGTACTTC
TRBV7-3	.	.	TRBJ1-1	14	CASSLSGGETEAFF	TGTGCCAGCAGCTTAAGTGGGGGCGAGACTGAAGCTTTCTTT
TRBV9	.	.	TRBJ1-3	14	CASSVGGHGNTIYF	TGTGCCAGCAGCGTAGGAGGGCATGGAAACACCATATATTTT
TRBV18	TRBD2	once	TRBJ2-7	15	CASSPNRGSGYEQYF	TGTGCCAGCTCACCTAATCGCGGGAGTGGCTACGAGCAGTACTTC
TRBV27	TRBD2	.	TRBJ2-3	15	CASNSGREQLDTQYF	TGTGCCAGCAATAGCGGGAGGGAACAATTGGATACGCAGTATTTT
TRBV28	.	few	TRBJ1-1	13	CASSGPGLLGAFF	TGTGCCAGCAGTGGACCTGGTCTACTGGGCGCTTTCTTT
TRBV6-5	.	.	TRBJ1-2	14	CASRAPGGGHGYTF	TGTGCCAGCAGGGCCCCCGGGGGGGGCCATGGCTACACCTTC
TRBV18	.	.	TRBJ2-7	15	CASSPSILQGYEQYF	TGTGCCAGCTCACCTTCTATACTACAGGGCTACGAGCAGTACTTC
TRBV28	TRBD1	once	TRBJ1-4	15	CASSTPGTGDEKLFF	TGTGCCAGCAGTACGCCCGGGACAGGGGATGAAAAACTGTTTTTT
TRBV5-1	TRBD1	.	TRBJ1-4	14	CASSFQGAGEKLFF	TGCGCCAGCAGCTTTCAGGGGGCCGGCGAAAAACTGTTTTTT
TRBV18	TRBD1	.	TRBJ1-4	15	CASSPRGTGGEKLFF	TGTGCCAGCTCACCACGGGGGACAGGGGGTGAAAAACTGTTTTTT
TRBV2	.	.	TRBJ2-5	15	CASSEASGRQETQYF	TGTGCCAGCAGTGAAGCCTCGGGTCGCCAAGAGACCCAGTACTTC
TRBV27	.	.	TRBJ1-5	13	CASSFSGNQPQHF	TGTGCCAGCAGTTTTTCGGGCAATCAGCCCCAGCATTTT
TRBV4-2	.	once	TRBJ2-2	14	CASSQGIVPGELFF	TGTGCCAGCAGCCAAGGAATAGTTCCCGGGGAGCTGTTTTTT
TRBV6-5	TRBD1	.	TRBJ2-5	12	CATGQGEETQYF	TGTGCCACGGGACAGGGGGAAGAGACCCAGTACTTC
TRBV6-1	.	few	TRBJ1-5	14	CASNPTGLDQPQHF	TGTGCCAGCAACCCGACAGGTCTCGATCAGCCCCAGCATTTT
TRBV18	TRBD1	.	TRBJ2-1	14	CASSGEGADNEQFF	TGTGCCAGCTCAGGCGAGGGGGCCGATAATGAGCAGTTCTTC
TRBV6-1	TRBD1	.	TRBJ2-1	15	CASRLQGASYNEQFF	TGTGCCAGCAGGCTACAGGGGGCATCCTACAATGAGCAGTTCTTC
TRBV28	.	.	TRBJ2-7	16	CASSLLSRSKPYEQYF	TGTGCCAGCAGTTTATTGTCCCGATCAAAGCCCTACGAGCAGTACTTC
TRBV9	TRBD1	.	TRBJ1-2	12	CASSQGLLGYTF	TGTGCCAGCTCACAGGGGTTGTTGGGCTACACCTTC
TRBV28	.	.	TRBJ2-1	13	CASGRLGYNEQFF	TGTGCCAGCGGGAGACTGGGCTACAATGAGCAGTTCTTC
TRBV5-1	.	.	TRBJ2-7	14	CASSLGQGSYEQYF	TGCGCCAGCAGCTTGGGGCAGGGGTCCTACGAGCAGTACTTC
TRBV29-1	TRBD2	once	TRBJ2-5	13	CSVPTSLQETQYF	TGCAGCGTCCCGACTAGCCTACAAGAGACCCAGTACTTC
TRBV6-5	.	.	TRBJ2-7	12	CASSISGYEQYF	TGTGCCAGCAGCATCAGCGGCTACGAGCAGTACTTC
TRBV9	TRBD2	once	TRBJ2-3	16	CASSLRTSANTDTQYF	TGTGCCAGCAGCCTTAGGACTAGCGCGAACACAGATACGCAGTATTTT
TRBV11-1	.	.	TRBJ2-1	13	CASSQKNYNEQFF	TGTGCCAGCAGCCAAAAAAATTACAATGAGCAGTTCTTC
TRBV18	.	.	TRBJ2-3	17	CASSPDWAQEDLDTQYF	TGTGCCAGCTCTCCGGATTGGGCTCAGGAGGACCTAGATACGCAGTATTTT
TRBV27	TRBD2	.	TRBJ2-3	16	CASRSWGGGATDTQYF	TGTGCCAGCAGGTCCTGGGGGGGAGGGGCTACAGATACGCAGTATTTT
TRBV27	.	.	TRBJ2-2	13	CASSLRLTGELFF	TGTGCCAGCAGTCTAAGACTGACCGGGGAGCTGTTTTTT
TRBV7-2	.	.	TRBJ2-1	14	CASSLYRENHEQFF	TGTGCCAGCAGCTTGTATCGGGAGAATCATGAGCAGTTCTTC
TRBV15	TRBD2	.	TRBJ2-7	16	CATSRTRTSGTYEQYF	TGTGCCACCAGCAGAACCAGGACTAGCGGAACCTACGAGCAGTACTTC
TRBV6-5	.	.	TRBJ2-5	16	CASSYSRAAQKETQYF	TGTGCCAGCAGTTACTCGAGGGCAGCCCAAAAAGAGACCCAGTACTTC
TRBV18	TRBD2	once	TRBJ2-3	15	CASSPTSGSTDTQYF	TGTGCCAGCTCACCTACTAGCGGAAGCACAGATACGCAGTATTTT
TRBV28	TRBD2	.	TRBJ2-1	15	CASRLAGGSYNEQFF	TGTGCCAGCAGGTTAGCGGGAGGGAGTTACAATGAGCAGTTCTTC
TRBV5-1	.	.	TRBJ2-7	13	CASREPGHVEQYF	TGCGCCAGCAGGGAACCGGGACATGTCGAGCAGTACTTC
TRBV11-2	.	.	TRBJ1-1	13	CASSLVVSSEAFF	TGTGCCAGCAGCTTAGTTGTGTCTTCTGAAGCTTTCTTT
TRBV28	TRBD1	.	TRBJ1-2	13	CASKQRDRRGYTF	TGTGCCAGCAAACAAAGGGACAGGCGGGGCTACACCTTC
TRBV7-9	.	.	TRBJ1-1	15	CASSLERLKNTEAFF	TGTGCCAGCAGCTTAGAAAGGCTGAAGAACACTGAAGCTTTCTTT
TRBV15	TRBD2	once	TRBJ2-1	16	CATSRDILAGHNEQFF	TGTGCCACCAGCAGAGATATCCTAGCGGGGCACAATGAGCAGTTCTTC
TRBV28	.	.	TRBJ2-7	16	CASSFVSGSGPYEQYF	TGTGCCAGCAGTTTCGTCAGTGGTTCGGGGCCCTACGAGCAGTACTTC
TRBV28	.	.	TRBJ2-5	12	CASSLAQETQYF	TGTGCCAGCAGCCTAGCCCAAGAGACCCAGTACTTC
TRBV6-5	.	.	TRBJ2-2	14	CASRRLMNTGELFF	TGTGCCAGCAGGAGACTCATGAACACCGGGGAGCTGTTTTTT
TRBV7-3	.	.	TRBJ2-6	16	CASSRGPSGGANVLTF	TGTGCCAGCAGCCGGGGCCCCAGTGGTGGGGCCAACGTCCTGACTTTC
TRBV28	.	.	TRBJ2-7	15	CASSGLMGSSYEQYF	TGTGCCAGCAGTGGGCTCATGGGCAGCTCCTACGAGCAGTACTTC
TRBV6-5	.	once	TRBJ1-5	13	CASSRGLDQPQHF	TGTGCCAGCAGTCGAGGGTTGGATCAGCCCCAGCATTTT
TRBV5-6	.	.	TRBJ1-3	16	CASSLAAGNSGNTIYF	TGTGCCAGCAGCTTGGCGGCAGGGAACTCTGGAAACACCATATATTTT
TRBV29-1	.	.	TRBJ2-4	13	CSVEGQYENIQYF	TGCAGCGTTGAAGGGCAGTATGAAAACATTCAGTACTTC
TRBV19	.	.	TRBJ1-1	16	CASSPMTEPGRTEAFF	TGTGCCAGTAGCCCAATGACGGAACCGGGGCGCACTGAAGCTTTCTTT
TRBV19	TRBD1	.	TRBJ2-3	16	CASSRTGTGPPSMQYF	TGTGCCAGTAGTAGAACCGGGACAGGGCCCCCTTCGATGCAGTATTTT
TRBV28	.	.	TRBJ1-2	13	CASTFGGNNGYTF	TGTGCCAGCACTTTTGGGGGAAATAATGGCTACACCTTC
TRBV4-1	.	.	TRBJ2-7	14	CASSTTPPGYEQYF	TGCGCCAGCAGTACCACCCCACCGGGCTACGAGCAGTACTTC
TRBV10-2	TRBD2	.	TRBJ2-1	15	CASSDWREIYNEQFF	TGCGCCAGCAGTGACTGGCGGGAGATCTACAATGAGCAGTTCTTC
TRBV5-5	.	once	TRBJ2-2	14	CATWQGPNTGELFF	TGTGCCACCTGGCAAGGGCCGAACACCGGGGAGCTGTTTTTT
TRBV7-2	.	.	TRBJ2-3	14	CASSPLRSTDTQYF	TGTGCCAGCAGCCCCTTACGCAGCACAGATACGCAGTATTTT